The 26 T cell receptor beta chains reported below all come from one sample, sequenced in a study of blood T cell repertoires in COVID-19. Measured with immunoSEQ multiplex PCR; TCRdb has only the in-frame clones, and not every one. The sample yields roughly 500,000 clones, roughly 88% seen once. Sequenced input: peripheral blood. These receptors were taken from a human donor in a cohort sampled during active COVID-19.

The rearrangement joins TRBV5-6 to TRBJ2-1; D is possibly TRBD2 (6 bases). This CDR3 region has 11 residues. Germline V CDR1 and CDR2: SGHDT, YYEEEE. Trimming removed 0 bases at V and 12 bases at J, with 7 bases between. The CDR3 protein is CASSLAGRQFF. Here the CDR3 DNA reads TGTGCCAGCAGCTTGGCCGGGAGGCAGTTCTTC.

The chain carries TRBV30 and TRBJ1-5; TRBD1 is a possible D gene (6 bases). The germline V and J ends were trimmed by 0 bases and 2 bases, with 14 bases remaining between them. This CDR3 has 16 residues. Germline CDR1 reads GTSNPN; CDR2 reads SVGIG (reference sequence). The CDR3 protein is CAWSVEGGVGNQPQHF. DNA of the CDR3: TGTGCCTGGAGTGTGGAGGGGGGGGTTGGCAATCAGCCCCAGCATTTT.

This sequence joins TRBV9 and TRBJ2-3, with 8 nucleotides matching TRBD1. The junction had 8 bases not matched to a gene; V was cut back by 4 bases and J by 1 base. The germline gives CDR1 SGDLS, CDR2 YYNGEE. The CDR3 contains 16 residues. The CDR3 DNA reads TGTGCCAGCAGCATCAGGACAGGGTCCGGCACAGATACGCAGTATTTT. Its translation is CASSIRTGSGTDTQYF.

This rearrangement joins TRBV5-5 to TRBJ2-6, with D perhaps TRBD1 (6 bases). Germline CDR1 and CDR2: SGHKS and YYEKEE (reference sequence). Trimming removed 4 bases from V and 4 bases from J, with 15 bases in between. The CDR3 extends over 16 amino acids. The CDR3, as DNA: TGTGCCAGCAGCGGGGGCCCCTTGTGGGGGGCCAACGTCCTGACTTTC. Amino acid sequence: CASSGGPLWGANVLTF.

The genes are TRBV7-3 and TRBJ2-3, with D unresolved. The CDR3 has 14 residues. V gave up 4 bases and J gave up 6 bases, with 14 bases separating them. CDR1 and CDR2 (germline): SGHTA, FQGTGA. In DNA, the CDR3 is TGTGCCAGCAGCTCCCCCGTTCGCGAGGATACGCAGTATTTT. This encodes CASSSPVREDTQYF.

The genes are TRBV7-3 and TRBJ2-3; D may be TRBD2 (5 bases). Germline loops: CDR1 SGHTA, CDR2 FQGTGA. The V gene lost 0 bases and the J gene lost 3 bases, with 13 bases spanning the gap. This CDR3 region has 16 residues. The CDR3 spells CASSLTSGIGTDTQYF. The CDR3 nucleotides read TGTGCCAGCAGCTTAACTTCCGGGATCGGGACAGATACGCAGTATTTT.

This rearrangement joins TRBV5-4 to TRBJ2-5, with D tentatively TRBD1 (5 bases). Germline assignment: CDR1 SGHNT and CDR2 YYREEE (reference sequence). V was cut by 1 base and J by 2 bases, with 12 bases left in between. The CDR3 loop spans 15 amino acids. This CDR3 reads CASSLRPGLQETQYF. The CDR3 coding sequence is TGTGCCAGCAGCTTGCGGCCAGGGCTACAAGAGACCCAGTACTTC. The full variable domain, rest sourced from reference TRBV5-4 and TRBJ2-5, is ETGVTQSPTHLIKTRGQQVTLRCSSQSGHNTVSWYQQALGQGPQFIFQYYREEENGRGNFPPRFSGLQFPNYSSELNVNALELDDSALYLCASSLRPGLQETQYFGPGTRLLVL.

Only one count was recorded for this clone. V and J are TRBV27 and TRBJ1-1, with 10 bases identical to TRBD1. The CDR3 consists of 16 residues. The V gene end was trimmed by 6 bases and the J gene end by 0 bases; junction bases not matched to a gene: 7. Looked up from germline, CDR1 is MNHEY and CDR2 is SMNVEV (reference sequence). Here the CDR3 reads CASRDGDRGVNTEAFF. Here the CDR3 DNA reads TGTGCCAGCAGGGACGGGGACAGGGGAGTGAACACTGAAGCTTTCTTT.

The chain couples TRBV6-5 to TRBJ2-7, with 7 bases matching TRBD1. This CDR3 comprises 15 residues. V trimming: 6 bases; J trimming: 0 bases; junction bases outside the gene matches: 8. CDR1 and CDR2 (germline): MNHEY, SVGAGI. DNA for the CDR3: TGTGCCAGCAGGCTCCGACAGGGCCCCTCCTACGAGCAGTACTTC. Translated, it gives CASRLRQGPSYEQYF.

The CDR3 DNA reads as TGCGCCAGCAGCCAAGGGGAGTCCTTCTATGGCTACACCTTC. Encoded protein: CASSQGESFYGYTF. The V gene is TRBV4-1, the J gene TRBJ1-2; D gene unclear. Germline lookup yields CDR1 MGHRA and CDR2 YSYEKL. The CDR3 length is 14 residues. Trimming left V 1 base short and J 4 bases short, with 10 bases between.

The chain couples TRBV13 to TRBJ1-5, with TRBD1 identical over 8 bases. Germline V lookup: CDR1 PRHDT, CDR2 FYEKMQ (reference sequence). The CDR3 runs 13 residues. V trimming: 5 bases; J trimming: 6 bases; junction bases outside the gene matches: 3. CDR3 nucleotide sequence: TGTGCCAGCAGCCTGGGGACAGGTCAGCCCCAGCATTTT. Translating it yields CASSLGTGQPQHF.

J is TRBJ2-3 and V is TRBV7-9; tentatively, D is TRBD2 (5 bases). The CDR3 has 14 residues. The germline V gene has CDR1 SEHNR and CDR2 FQNEAQ (reference sequence). Trimming cost V 6 bases and J 5 bases, with 15 bases left between them. DNA of the CDR3: TGTGCCAGCAGTAACGGACTCTCTAGAGATACGCAGTATTTT. It codes for CASSNGLSRDTQYF.

This clone was seen only a few times. The chain employs TRBV28 and TRBJ1-2; D is unresolved. Trimming pared 2 bases from V and 4 bases from J, leaving 2 bases between. Germline loops: CDR1 MDHEN, CDR2 SYDVKM. The CDR3 sequence is 11 residues long. DNA for the CDR3: TGTGCCAGCAGTTTACTCTATGGCTACACCTTC. Amino acid sequence: CASSLLYGYTF.

V usage is TRBV6-5 and J usage is TRBJ1-2; TRBD1 aligns across 9 bases. The junction had 6 bases not matched to a gene; V was cut back by 6 bases and J by 4 bases. The CDR3 consists of 14 residues. Per germline, CDR1 MNHEY and CDR2 SVGAGI. CDR3 sequence reads: CASRRTGEGYGYTF. Here the CDR3 DNA reads TGTGCCAGCAGGCGGACAGGGGAAGGCTATGGCTACACCTTC.

The gene calls are TRBV5-6 and TRBJ1-4, with D perhaps TRBD1 (6 bases). The CDR3 has 14 residues. CDR1 and CDR2 from the germline V gene are SGHDT and YYEEEE. V shed 3 bases and J shed 7 bases, with 13 bases lying between them. CDR3 DNA sequence: TGTGCCAGCAGCTCCCCGGGACATCCTGAAAAACTGTTTTTT. Its protein product is CASSSPGHPEKLFF.

The chain is built from TRBV4-1 and TRBJ1-5; D is ambiguous. V dropped 0 bases and J dropped 5 bases, with 5 bases sitting between them. Germline assignment: CDR1 MGHRA and CDR2 YSYEKL. The CDR3 covers 13 residues. This chain's CDR3 is CASSQDSDQPQHF. The CDR3 coding sequence is TGCGCCAGCAGCCAAGATTCGGATCAGCCCCAGCATTTT.

CDR3 bases: TGCGCCAGCAGCCAAGGGACCGCCGGAGGGACTGAAGCTTTCTTT. Protein product: CASSQGTAGGTEAFF. The V call is TRBV4-3, the J call TRBJ1-1; no clear D. This CDR3 has 15 residues. Germline CDR1 and CDR2: LGHNA and YSLEER. V lost 1 base to trimming and J lost 5 bases, with 14 bases between them.

This clone was counted between two and nine times. This chain uses TRBV20-1 with TRBJ1-1; D is perhaps TRBD1 (5 bases). This CDR3 has 11 residues. V shed 4 bases and J shed 7 bases, with 10 bases lying between them. Per germline, CDR1 DFQATT and CDR2 SNEGSKA (reference sequence). In nucleotides, the CDR3 is TGCAGTGCTATTGGGGCTGGTGAAGCTTTCTTT. Its translation is CSAIGAGEAFF.

This clone was picked up a small number of times. The V gene is TRBV7-2, the J gene TRBJ2-2; no clear D gene. Germline V gene lookup returns CDR1 SGHTA and CDR2 FQGNSA. CDR3 length: 13 amino acids. The germline V and J ends were trimmed by 3 bases and 6 bases, with 8 bases remaining between them. CDR3 region: CASSFSSPGELFF. The CDR3 DNA is TGTGCCAGCAGCTTTTCTAGTCCCGGGGAGCTGTTTTTT.

V and J are TRBV3-1 (or the pseudogene TRBV3-2) and TRBJ2-7, with 7 bases identical to TRBD1. V gave up 4 bases and J gave up 3 bases; unmatched junction bases: 6. Looked up from germline, CDR1 is LGHDT and CDR2 is YNNKEL (reference sequence). The CDR3 is 14 residues long. The CDR3 nucleotides read TGTGCCAGCAGCCCTCGGACAGGTTACTACGAGCAGTACTTC. Translated, it gives CASSPRTGYYEQYF.

J is TRBJ1-2 and V is TRBV11-2, with a tentative D call TRBD1 (6 bases). CDR3 length: 15 amino acids. V shed 0 bases and J shed 7 bases, with 15 bases lying between them. The germline V gene encodes CDR1 SGHAT and CDR2 FQNNGV. CDR3 nucleotides: TGTGCCAGCAGCTTAGATTTAGCGGGGGCTGGTGGCTACACCTTC. Translation: CASSLDLAGAGGYTF. Combining the CDR3 with reference TRBV11-2 and TRBJ1-2 gives the whole variable domain EAGVAQSPRYKIIEKRQSVAFWCNPISGHATLYWYQQILGQGPKLLIQFQNNGVVDDSQLPKDRFSAERLKGVDSTLKIQPAKLEDSAVYLCASSLDLAGAGGYTFGSGTRLTVV.

CDR3 residues: CASSSDRGGEQYF. The CDR3 bases are TGTGCCAGCAGCTCGGACAGGGGAGGTGAGCAGTACTTC. This sequence joins TRBV11-1 and TRBJ2-7; TRBD1 matches at 9 bases. Per the germline V gene, CDR1 is SGHAT and CDR2 is FQDESV (reference sequence). Losses at the gene ends were 4 bases for V and 7 bases for J; bases not matched to a gene: 5. The CDR3 covers 13 residues.

The gene calls are TRBV4-3 and TRBJ1-1, with D hard to call. This CDR3 has 13 amino acids. Trimming pared 0 bases from V and 7 bases from J, leaving 9 bases between. Germline CDR1 reads LGHNA; CDR2 reads YSLEER. The CDR3 reads CASSQELRDEAFF. The CDR3 region has the DNA TGCGCCAGCAGCCAAGAGTTGCGGGATGAAGCTTTCTTT.

This clone came up a few times. The V gene is TRBV7-9, the J gene TRBJ1-4, with D hard to call. This CDR3 comprises 12 residues. V lost 0 bases to trimming and J lost 8 bases, with 4 bases between them. Germline CDR1 reads SEHNR; CDR2 reads FQNEAQ (reference sequence). The CDR3 nucleotides read TGTGCCAGCAGCTTAGCTCAGGAAAAACTGTTTTTT. Translation gives CASSLAQEKLFF.

V and J are TRBV4-3 and TRBJ2-3; 11 nucleotides line up with TRBD2. V gave up 4 bases and J gave up 5 bases; unmatched junction bases: 8. Germline CDR1 reads LGHNA; CDR2 reads YSLEER. The CDR3 contains 16 residues. In DNA form, the CDR3 reads TGCGCCAGCAGCCGCGTACTAGCGGGAGATGGAGATACGCAGTATTTT. It codes for CASSRVLAGDGDTQYF.

The chain links TRBV7-6 to TRBJ2-2; D might be TRBD1 (6 bases). CDR3 length equals 15 residues. Per germline, CDR1 SGHVS and CDR2 FNYEAQ. V dropped 4 bases and J dropped 8 bases, with 17 bases sitting between them. The CDR3 here is CASSSRRRGTGELFF. The CDR3 DNA is TGTGCCAGCAGCTCGCGTCGTCGTGGGACAGGGGAGCTGTTTTTT.